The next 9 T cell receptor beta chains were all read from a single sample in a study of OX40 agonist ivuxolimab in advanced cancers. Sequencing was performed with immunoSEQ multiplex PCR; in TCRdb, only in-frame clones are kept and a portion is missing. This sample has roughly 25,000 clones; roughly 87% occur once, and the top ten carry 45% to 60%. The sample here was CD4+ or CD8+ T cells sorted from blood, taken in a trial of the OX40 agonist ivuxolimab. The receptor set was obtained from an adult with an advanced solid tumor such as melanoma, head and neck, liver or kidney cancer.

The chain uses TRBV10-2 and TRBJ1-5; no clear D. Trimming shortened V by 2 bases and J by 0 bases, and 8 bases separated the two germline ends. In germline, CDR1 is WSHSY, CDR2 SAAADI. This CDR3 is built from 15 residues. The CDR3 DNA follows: TGCGCCAGCAGTGAGGGGGTTTTTAGCAATCAGCCCCAGCATTTT. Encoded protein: CASSEGVFSNQPQHF.

CDR3 nucleotide sequence: TGTGCCAGCAGCCCACGAGGGGGGTATAATGAAAAACTGTTTTTT. It is translated as CASSPRGGYNEKLFF. This chain joins TRBV9 and TRBJ1-4, with D possibly being TRBD1 (6 bases). The V and J ends lost 4 bases and 4 bases respectively, with 14 bases between them. The germline V gene has CDR1 SGDLS and CDR2 YYNGEE. The CDR3 length is 15 residues. Based on the CDR3 plus reference TRBV9 and TRBJ1-4, the full variable domain is DSGVTQTPKHLITATGQRVTLRCSPRSGDLSVYWYQQSLDQGLQFLIQYYNGEERAKGNILERFSAQQFPDLHSELNLSSLELGDSALYFCASSPRGGYNEKLFFGSGTQLSVL.

The CDR3 DNA is TGCGCCAGCAGAGACACAGGGGTAAAAGCTTTCTTT. Its protein product is CASRDTGVKAFF. The chain has TRBV10-2 and TRBJ1-1, with 7 bases matching TRBD1. Germline lookup yields CDR1 WSHSY and CDR2 SAAADI. The V gene end was trimmed by 6 bases and the J gene end by 9 bases; junction bases not matched to a gene: 7. This CDR3 is 12 amino acids long.

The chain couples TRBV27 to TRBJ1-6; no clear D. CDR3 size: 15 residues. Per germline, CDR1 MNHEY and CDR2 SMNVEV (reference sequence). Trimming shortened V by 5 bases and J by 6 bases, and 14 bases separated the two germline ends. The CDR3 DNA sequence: TGTGCCAGCAGTACTGCCCAGGAGCTTAATTCACCCCTCCACTTT. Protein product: CASSTAQELNSPLHF.

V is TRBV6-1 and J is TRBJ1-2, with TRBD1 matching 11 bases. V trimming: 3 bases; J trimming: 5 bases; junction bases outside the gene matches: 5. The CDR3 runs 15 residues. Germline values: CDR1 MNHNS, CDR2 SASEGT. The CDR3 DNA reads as TGTGCCAGCAGTGACTCGGGACAGGGGGTTTATGGCTACACCTTC. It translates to CASSDSGQGVYGYTF.

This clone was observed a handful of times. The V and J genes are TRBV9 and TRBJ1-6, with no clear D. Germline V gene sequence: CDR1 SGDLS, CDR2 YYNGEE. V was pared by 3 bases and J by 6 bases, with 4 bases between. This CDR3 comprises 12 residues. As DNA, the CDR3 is TGTGCCAGCAGCGGTCCTAATTCACCCCTCCACTTT. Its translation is CASSGPNSPLHF.

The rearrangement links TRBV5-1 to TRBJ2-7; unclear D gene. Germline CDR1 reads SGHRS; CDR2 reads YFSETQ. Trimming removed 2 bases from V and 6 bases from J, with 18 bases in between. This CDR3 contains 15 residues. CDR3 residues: CASSLRNSGPLEQYF. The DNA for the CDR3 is TGCGCCAGCAGCTTAAGGAACAGTGGGCCCCTCGAGCAGTACTTC.

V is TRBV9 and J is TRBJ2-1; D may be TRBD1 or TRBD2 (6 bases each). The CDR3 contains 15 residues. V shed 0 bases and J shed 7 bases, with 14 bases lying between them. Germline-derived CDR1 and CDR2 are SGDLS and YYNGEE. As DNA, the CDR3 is TGTGCCAGCAGCGTAGACGGGGGCGCCGGTAATGAGCAGTTCTTC. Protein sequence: CASSVDGGAGNEQFF.

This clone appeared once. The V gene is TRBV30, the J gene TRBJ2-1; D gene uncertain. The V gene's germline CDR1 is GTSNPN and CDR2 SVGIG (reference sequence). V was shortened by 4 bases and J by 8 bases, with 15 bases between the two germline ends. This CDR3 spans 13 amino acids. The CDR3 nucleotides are TGTGCCTGGACCTTTGCTCTGTTCGATGAGCAGTTCTTC. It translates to CAWTFALFDEQFF.